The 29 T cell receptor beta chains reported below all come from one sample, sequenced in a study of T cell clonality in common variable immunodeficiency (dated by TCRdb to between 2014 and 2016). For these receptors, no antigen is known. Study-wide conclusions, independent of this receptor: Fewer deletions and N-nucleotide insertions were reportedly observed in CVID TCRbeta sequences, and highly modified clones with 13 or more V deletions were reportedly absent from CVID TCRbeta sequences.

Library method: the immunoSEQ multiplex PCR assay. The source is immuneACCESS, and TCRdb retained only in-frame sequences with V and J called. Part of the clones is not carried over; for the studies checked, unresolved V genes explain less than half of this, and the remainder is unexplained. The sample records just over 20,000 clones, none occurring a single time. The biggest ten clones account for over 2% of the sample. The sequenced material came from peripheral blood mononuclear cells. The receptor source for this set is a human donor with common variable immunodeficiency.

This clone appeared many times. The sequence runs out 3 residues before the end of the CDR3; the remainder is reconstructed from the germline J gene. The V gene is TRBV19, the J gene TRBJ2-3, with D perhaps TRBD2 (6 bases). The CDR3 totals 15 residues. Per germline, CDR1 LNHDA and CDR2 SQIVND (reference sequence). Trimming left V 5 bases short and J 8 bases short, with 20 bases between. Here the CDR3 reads CASSPTSFSSGTQYF. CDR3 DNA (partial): TGTGCCAGTAGTCCCACTAGCTTCTCGTCGGGTACG.

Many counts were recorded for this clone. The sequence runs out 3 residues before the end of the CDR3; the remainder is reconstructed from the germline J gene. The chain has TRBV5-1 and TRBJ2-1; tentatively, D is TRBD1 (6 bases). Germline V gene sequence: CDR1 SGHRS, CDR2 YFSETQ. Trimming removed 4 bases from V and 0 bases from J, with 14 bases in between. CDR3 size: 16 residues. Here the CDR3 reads CASSTGTSSSYNEQFF. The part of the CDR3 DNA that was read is TGCGCCAGCAGCACCGGGACATCCAGCTCCTACAATGAG.

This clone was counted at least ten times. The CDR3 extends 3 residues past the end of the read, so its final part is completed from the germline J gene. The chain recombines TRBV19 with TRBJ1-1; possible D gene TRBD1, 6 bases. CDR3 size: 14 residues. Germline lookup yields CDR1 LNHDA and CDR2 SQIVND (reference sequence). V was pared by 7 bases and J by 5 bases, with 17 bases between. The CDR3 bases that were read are TGTGCCAGTAACCCAGGAGGGGGTTGGACTGAA. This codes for CASNPGGGWTE. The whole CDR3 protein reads CASNPGGGWTEAFF.

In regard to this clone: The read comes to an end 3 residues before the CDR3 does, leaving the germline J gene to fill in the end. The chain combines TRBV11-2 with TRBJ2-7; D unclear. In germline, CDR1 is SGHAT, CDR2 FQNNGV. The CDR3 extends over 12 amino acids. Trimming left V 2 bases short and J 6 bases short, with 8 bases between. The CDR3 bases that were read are TGTGCCAGCAGCTTAAATCTCGGCGAG. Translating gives CASSLNLGE. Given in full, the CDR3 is CASSLNLGEQYF. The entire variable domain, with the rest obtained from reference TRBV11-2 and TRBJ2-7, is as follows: EAGVAQSPRYKIIEKRQSVAFWCNPISGHATLYWYQQILGQGPKLLIQFQNNGVVDDSQLPKDRFSAERLKGVDSTLKIQPAKLEDSAVYLCASSLNLGEQYFGPGTRLTVT.

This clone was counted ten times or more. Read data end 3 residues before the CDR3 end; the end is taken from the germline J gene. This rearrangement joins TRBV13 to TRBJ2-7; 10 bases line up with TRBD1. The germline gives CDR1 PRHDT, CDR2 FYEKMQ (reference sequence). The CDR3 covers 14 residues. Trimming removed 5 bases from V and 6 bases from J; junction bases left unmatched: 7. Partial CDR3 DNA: TGTGCCAGCAGCCTACCCGACAGGGGGCTCGAG. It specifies CASSLPDRGLE. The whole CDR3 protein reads CASSLPDRGLEQYF.

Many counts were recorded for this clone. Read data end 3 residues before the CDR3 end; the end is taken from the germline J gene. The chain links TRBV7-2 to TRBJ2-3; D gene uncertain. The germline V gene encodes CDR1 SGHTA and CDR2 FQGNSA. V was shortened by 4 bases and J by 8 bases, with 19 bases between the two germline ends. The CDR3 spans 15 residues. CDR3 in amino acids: CASSSRPQSKGTQYF. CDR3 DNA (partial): TGTGCCAGCAGCTCCCGCCCCCAATCAAAGGGTACG.

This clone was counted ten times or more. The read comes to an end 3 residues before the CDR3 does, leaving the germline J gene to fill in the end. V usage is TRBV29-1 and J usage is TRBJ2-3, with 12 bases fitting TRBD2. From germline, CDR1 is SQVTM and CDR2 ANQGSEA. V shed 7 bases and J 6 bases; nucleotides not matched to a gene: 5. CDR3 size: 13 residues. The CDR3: CSAVLAGGDTQYF. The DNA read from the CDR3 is TGCAGCGCCGTCCTAGCGGGGGGGGATACG.

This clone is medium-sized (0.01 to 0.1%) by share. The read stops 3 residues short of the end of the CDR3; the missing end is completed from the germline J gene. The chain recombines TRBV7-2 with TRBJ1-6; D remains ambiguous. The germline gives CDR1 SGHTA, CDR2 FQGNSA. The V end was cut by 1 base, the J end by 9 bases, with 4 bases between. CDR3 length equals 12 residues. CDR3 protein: CASSLDSSPLHF. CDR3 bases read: TGTGCCAGCAGCTTAGACAGTTCACCC. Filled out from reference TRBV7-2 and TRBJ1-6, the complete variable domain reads GAGVSQSPSNKVTEKGKDVELRCDPISGHTALYWYRQSLGQGLEFLIYFQGNSAPDKSGLPSDRFSAERTGGSVSTLTIQRTQQEDSAVYLCASSLDSSPLHFGNGTRLTVT.

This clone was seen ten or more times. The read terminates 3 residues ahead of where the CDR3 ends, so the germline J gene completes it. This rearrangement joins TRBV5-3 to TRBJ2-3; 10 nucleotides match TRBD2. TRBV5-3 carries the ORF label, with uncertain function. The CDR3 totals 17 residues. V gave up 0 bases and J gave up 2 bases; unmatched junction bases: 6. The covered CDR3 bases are TGTGCCAGAAGCTTGGGTGGGCTAGCGGGGGTCACAGATACG. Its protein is CARSLGGLAGVTDT. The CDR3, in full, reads CARSLGGLAGVTDTQYF.

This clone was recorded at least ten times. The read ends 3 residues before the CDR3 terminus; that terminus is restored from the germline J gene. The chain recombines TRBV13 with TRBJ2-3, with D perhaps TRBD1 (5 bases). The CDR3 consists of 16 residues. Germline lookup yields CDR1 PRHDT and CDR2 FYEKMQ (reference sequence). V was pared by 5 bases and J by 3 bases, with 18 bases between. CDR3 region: CASSGVGASFTDTQYF. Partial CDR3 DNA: TGTGCCAGCAGCGGTGTAGGGGCCAGTTTTACAGATACG.

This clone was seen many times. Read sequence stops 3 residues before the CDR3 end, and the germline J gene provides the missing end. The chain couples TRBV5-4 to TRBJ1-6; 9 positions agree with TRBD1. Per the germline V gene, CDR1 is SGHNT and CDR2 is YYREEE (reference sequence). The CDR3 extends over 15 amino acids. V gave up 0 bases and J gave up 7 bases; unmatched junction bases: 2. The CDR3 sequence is CASSLGTGENSPLHF. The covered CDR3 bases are TGTGCCAGCAGCTTGGGGACAGGGGAAAATTCACCC. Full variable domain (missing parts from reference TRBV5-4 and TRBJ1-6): ETGVTQSPTHLIKTRGQQVTLRCSSQSGHNTVSWYQQALGQGPQFIFQYYREEENGRGNFPPRFSGLQFPNYSSELNVNALELDDSALYLCASSLGTGENSPLHFGNGTRLTVT.

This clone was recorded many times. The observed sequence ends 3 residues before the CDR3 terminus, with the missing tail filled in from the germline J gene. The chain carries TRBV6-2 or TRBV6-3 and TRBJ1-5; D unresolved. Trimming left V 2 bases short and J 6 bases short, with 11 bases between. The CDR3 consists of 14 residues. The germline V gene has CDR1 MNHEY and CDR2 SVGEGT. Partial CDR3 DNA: TGTGCCAGCAGTTACGAGGATTGGGCTCAGCCC. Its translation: CASSYEDWAQP. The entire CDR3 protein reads CASSYEDWAQPQHF.

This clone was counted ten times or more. CDR3 sequence: CASRVGLAGEETQYF. CDR3 DNA, as far as it was read: TGTGCCAGCAGGGTTGGACTAGCGGGGGAAGAGACC. The chain combines TRBV7-2 with TRBJ2-5; 13 nucleotides line up with TRBD2. The read finishes 3 residues shy of the CDR3 end, and the germline J gene is used to complete it. The CDR3 length is 15 residues. V lost 6 bases and J lost 3; bases outside the gene matches: 4. The germline CDR1 and CDR2 sequences are SGHTA and FQGNSA. The full variable domain, in which reference TRBV7-2 and TRBJ2-5 provide the parts outside the CDR3, is GAGVSQSPSNKVTEKGKDVELRCDPISGHTALYWYRQSLGQGLEFLIYFQGNSAPDKSGLPSDRFSAERTGGSVSTLTIQRTQQEDSAVYLCASRVGLAGEETQYFGPGTRLLVL.

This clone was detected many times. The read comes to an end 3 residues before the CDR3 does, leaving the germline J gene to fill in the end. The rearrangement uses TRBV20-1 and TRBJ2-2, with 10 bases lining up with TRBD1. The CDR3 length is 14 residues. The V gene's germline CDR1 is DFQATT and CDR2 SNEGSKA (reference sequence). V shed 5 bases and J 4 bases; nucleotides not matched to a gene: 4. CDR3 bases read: TGCAGTGCTGGGGACAGGGGATTCACCGGGGAG. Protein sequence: CSAGDRGFTGE. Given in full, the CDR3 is CSAGDRGFTGELFF.

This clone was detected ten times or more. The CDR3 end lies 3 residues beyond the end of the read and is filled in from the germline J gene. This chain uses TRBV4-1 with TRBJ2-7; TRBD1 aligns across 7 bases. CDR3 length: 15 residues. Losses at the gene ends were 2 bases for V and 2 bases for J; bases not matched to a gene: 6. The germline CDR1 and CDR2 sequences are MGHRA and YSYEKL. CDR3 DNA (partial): TGCGCCAGCAGCCAAAGGACAGGTACTACCTACGAG. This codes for CASSQRTGTTYE. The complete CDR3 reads CASSQRTGTTYEQYF.

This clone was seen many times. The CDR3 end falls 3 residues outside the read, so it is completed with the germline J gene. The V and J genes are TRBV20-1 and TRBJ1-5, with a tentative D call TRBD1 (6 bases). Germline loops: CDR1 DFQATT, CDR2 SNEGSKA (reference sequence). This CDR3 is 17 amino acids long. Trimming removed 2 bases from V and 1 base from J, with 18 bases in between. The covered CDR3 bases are TGCAGTGCTAGAAACCGGGACAAGCTCAGGAGCAATCAGCCC. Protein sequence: CSARNRDKLRSNQP. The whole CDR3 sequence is CSARNRDKLRSNQPQHF.

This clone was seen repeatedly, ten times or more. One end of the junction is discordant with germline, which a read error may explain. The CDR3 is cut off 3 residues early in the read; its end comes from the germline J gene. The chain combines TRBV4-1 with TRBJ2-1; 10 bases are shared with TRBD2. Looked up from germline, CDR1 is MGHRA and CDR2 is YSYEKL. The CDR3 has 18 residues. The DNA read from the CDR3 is TGCACCAGCAGCCAAGACCCCCCAAGACTAGCGGGTTTCAATGAG. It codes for CTSSQDPPRLAGFNE. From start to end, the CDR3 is CTSSQDPPRLAGFNEQFF.

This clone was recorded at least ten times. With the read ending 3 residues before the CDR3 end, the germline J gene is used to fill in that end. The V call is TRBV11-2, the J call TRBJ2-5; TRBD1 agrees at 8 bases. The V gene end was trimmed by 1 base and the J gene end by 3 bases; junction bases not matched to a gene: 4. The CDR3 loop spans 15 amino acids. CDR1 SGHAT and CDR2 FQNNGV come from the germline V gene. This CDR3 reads CASSLGTGWEETQYF. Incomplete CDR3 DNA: TGTGCCAGCAGCTTAGGGACAGGGTGGGAAGAGACC.

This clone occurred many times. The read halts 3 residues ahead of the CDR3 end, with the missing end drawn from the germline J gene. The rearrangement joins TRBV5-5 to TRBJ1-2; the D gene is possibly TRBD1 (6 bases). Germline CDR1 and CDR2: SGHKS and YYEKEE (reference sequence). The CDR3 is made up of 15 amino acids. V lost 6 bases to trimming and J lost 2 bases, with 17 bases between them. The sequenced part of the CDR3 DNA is TGTGCCAGCACCGTGGGGTGGACAGTAAACTATGGC. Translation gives CASTVGWTVNYG. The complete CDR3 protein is CASTVGWTVNYGYTF.

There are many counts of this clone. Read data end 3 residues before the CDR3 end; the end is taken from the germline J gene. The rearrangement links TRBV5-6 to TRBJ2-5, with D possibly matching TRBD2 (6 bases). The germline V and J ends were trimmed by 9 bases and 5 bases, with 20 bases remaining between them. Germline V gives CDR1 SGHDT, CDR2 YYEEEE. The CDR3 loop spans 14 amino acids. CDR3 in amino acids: CATTKWGVHETQYF. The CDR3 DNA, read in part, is TGTGCCACCACCAAGTGGGGGGTTCACGAGACC.

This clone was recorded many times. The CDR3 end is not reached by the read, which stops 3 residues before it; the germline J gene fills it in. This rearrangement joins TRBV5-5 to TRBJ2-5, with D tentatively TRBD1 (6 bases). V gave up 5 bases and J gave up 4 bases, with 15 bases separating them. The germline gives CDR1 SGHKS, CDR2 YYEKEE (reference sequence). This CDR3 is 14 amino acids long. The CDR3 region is CASSSRQARETQYF. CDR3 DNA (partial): TGTGCCAGCAGTTCCCGACAGGCGAGAGAGACC.

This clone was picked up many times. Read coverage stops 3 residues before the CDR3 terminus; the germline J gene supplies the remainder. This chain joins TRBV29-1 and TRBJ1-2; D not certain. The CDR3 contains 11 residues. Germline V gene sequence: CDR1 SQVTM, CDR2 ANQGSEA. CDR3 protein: CSVESGGGYTF. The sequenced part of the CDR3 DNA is TGCAGCGTTGAAAGTGGCGGAGGC.

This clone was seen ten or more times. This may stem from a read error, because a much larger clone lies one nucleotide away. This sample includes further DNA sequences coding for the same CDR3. CDR3 DNA (partial): TGTGCCAGCAGCGCCCCCGACAGGCGTCCCGGCAATGAG. Protein sequence: CASSAPDRRPGNE. The full CDR3 is CASSAPDRRPGNEQFF. The chain employs TRBV2 and TRBJ2-1, with D perhaps matching TRBD1 (6 bases). The observed sequence ends 3 residues before the CDR3 terminus, with the missing tail filled in from the germline J gene. The CDR3 totals 16 residues. Germline V gene lookup returns CDR1 SNHLY and CDR2 FYNNEI. V was clipped by 6 bases and J by 6 bases, with 21 bases between them. The full variable domain, rest sourced from reference TRBV2 and TRBJ2-1, is EPEVTQTPSHQVTQMGQEVILRCVPISNHLYFYWYRQILGQKVEFLVSFYNNEISEKSEIFDDQFSVERPDGSNFTLKIRSTKLEDSAMYFCASSAPDRRPGNEQFFGPGTRLTVL.

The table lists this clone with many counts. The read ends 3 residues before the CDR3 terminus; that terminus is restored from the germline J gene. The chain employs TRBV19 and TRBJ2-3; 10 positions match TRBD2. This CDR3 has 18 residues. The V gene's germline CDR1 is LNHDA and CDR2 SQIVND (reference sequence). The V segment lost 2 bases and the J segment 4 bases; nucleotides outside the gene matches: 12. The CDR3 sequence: CASSIIPPSGGAADTQYF. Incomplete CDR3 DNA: TGTGCCAGTAGTATAATCCCTCCAAGCGGGGGGGCGGCAGATACG. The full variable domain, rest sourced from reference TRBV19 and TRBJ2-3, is DGGITQSPKYLFRKEGQNVTLSCEQNLNHDAMYWYRQDPGQGLRLIYYSQIVNDFQKGDIAEGYSVSREKKESFPLTVTSAQKNPTAFYLCASSIIPPSGGAADTQYFGPGTRLTVL.

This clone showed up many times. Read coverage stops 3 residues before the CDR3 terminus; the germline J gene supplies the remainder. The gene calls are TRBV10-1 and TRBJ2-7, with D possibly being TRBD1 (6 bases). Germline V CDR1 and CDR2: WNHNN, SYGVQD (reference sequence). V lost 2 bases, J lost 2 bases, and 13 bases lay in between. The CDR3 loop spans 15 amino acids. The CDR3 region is CASSEGWGQTYEQYF. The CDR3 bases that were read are TGCGCCAGCAGTGAGGGGTGGGGGCAGACCTACGAG.

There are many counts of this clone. The sequenced part of the CDR3 DNA is TGTGCCAGTAGTATACGAGGGGATGAGACC. Its translation: CASSIRGDET. The whole CDR3 is CASSIRGDETQYF. The V call is TRBV19, the J call TRBJ2-5; possibly TRBD1 or TRBD2 for D (5 bases each). The read finishes 3 residues shy of the CDR3 end, and the germline J gene is used to complete it. Trimming removed 2 bases at V and 5 bases at J, with 9 bases between. Germline V gene sequence: CDR1 LNHDA, CDR2 SQIVND (reference sequence). The CDR3 runs 13 residues.

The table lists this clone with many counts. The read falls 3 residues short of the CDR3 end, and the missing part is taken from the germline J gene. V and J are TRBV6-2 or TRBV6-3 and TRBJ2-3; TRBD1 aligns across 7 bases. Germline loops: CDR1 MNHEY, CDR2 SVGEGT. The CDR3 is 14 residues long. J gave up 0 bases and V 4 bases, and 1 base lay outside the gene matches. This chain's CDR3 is CASSLQGSTDTQYF. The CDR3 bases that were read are TGTGCCAGCAGTTTACAGGGGAGCACAGATACG.

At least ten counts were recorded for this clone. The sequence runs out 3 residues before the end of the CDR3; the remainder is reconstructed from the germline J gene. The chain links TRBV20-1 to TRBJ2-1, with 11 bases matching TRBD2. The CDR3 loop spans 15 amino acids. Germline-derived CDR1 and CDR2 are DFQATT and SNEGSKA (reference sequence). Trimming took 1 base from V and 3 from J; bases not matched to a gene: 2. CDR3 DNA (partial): TGCAGTGCTAGAGGACTAGCGGGGAACTACAATGAG. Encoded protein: CSARGLAGNYNE. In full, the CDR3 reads CSARGLAGNYNEQFF.

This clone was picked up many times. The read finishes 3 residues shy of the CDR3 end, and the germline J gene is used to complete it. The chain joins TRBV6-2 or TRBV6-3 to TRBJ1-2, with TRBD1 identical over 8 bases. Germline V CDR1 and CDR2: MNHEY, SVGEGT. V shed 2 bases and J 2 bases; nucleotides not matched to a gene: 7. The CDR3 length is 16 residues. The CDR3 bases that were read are TGTGCCAGCAGTTACGCCGCAGACAGGGGCAACTATGGC. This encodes CASSYAADRGNYG. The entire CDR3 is CASSYAADRGNYGYTF.